These T cell receptor beta chains were read from a single sample in a study of metastatic and nonmetastatic thyroid tumors. With MiXCR, TCRdb called clones anew from the PCR reads. Of about 4,000 clones listed, less than 40% were seen once; the top ten hold approximately 27%. The sequenced sample was adjacent normal tissue. The source of these receptors is a female donor with papillary thyroid cancer or a benign thyroid nodule (not recorded which). Some clones in this sample may be carry-over from other donors' samples. The CDR3 runs from the conserved cysteine through the conserved F or W. The order of the fields is V gene, clone size, J gene, CDR3 protein. Not all rows give a size; the values are once, few, many and, for expanded clones, a class.

TRBV30,-,TRBJ2-7,CAWSVGAGRSYEQYF
TRBV6-1,many,TRBJ2-7,CASIPGGGNEQYF
TRBV4-1,many,TRBJ2-7,CASRQGQGDSYEQYF
TRBV20-1,-,TRBJ1-2,CSASEKRGARGYTF
TRBV7-2,-,TRBJ1-4,CASSLELNEKLFF
TRBV27,-,TRBJ1-5,CASSGGAGNQPQHF
TRBV11-2,-,TRBJ2-3,CASSLVAGSGTDTQYF
TRBV27,few,TRBJ2-3,CASSLAGGITDTQYF
TRBV28,few,TRBJ2-7,CASSFSVRGAGAYEQYF
TRBV28,large,TRBJ1-2,CASRGGRYGYTF
TRBV2,-,TRBJ2-7,CATRTQGAYEQYF
TRBV2,few,TRBJ2-7,CASRPDSTYEQYF
TRBV3-1,-,TRBJ2-1,CASSRGQGGGYEQFF
TRBV11-1,-,TRBJ2-3,CASSLSGRDTDTQYF
TRBV5-1,once,TRBJ1-1,CASSYDRAVEAFF
TRBV4-1,-,TRBJ2-5,CASRPEQGAQETQYF
TRBV6-1,-,TRBJ2-7,CASTPGGCSHQQYF
TRBV30,-,TRBJ1-5,CAWSASPGGQPQHF
TRBV6-5,few,TRBJ1-1,CASSLQGLNTEAFF
TRBV19,many,TRBJ1-5,CASSTTKNQPQHF
TRBV27,large,TRBJ1-5,CASSPNRLSNQPQHF
TRBV20-1,-,TRBJ2-2,CSAPSMQGGTGELFF
TRBV9,few,TRBJ2-3,CASSGNGDTQYF
TRBV4-1,few,TRBJ2-6,CASSQDPSGANVLTF
TRBV19,large,TRBJ1-1,CASSKGPGNTEAFF
TRBV12-3/TRBV12-4,few,TRBJ2-7,CASNLGTHYEQYF
TRBV6-5,few,TRBJ1-1,CASSLGHANTEAFF
TRBV7-6,-,TRBJ2-7,CASSLGLAGYEQYF
TRBV12-3/TRBV12-4,-,TRBJ1-2,CASILAQANYGYTF
TRBV6-1,few,TRBJ1-3,CASSHRGSGNTIYF
TRBV12-3/TRBV12-4,few,TRBJ2-3,CASSFQIGTGLGDTQYF
TRBV28,few,TRBJ1-5,CASSYGTGNQPQHF
TRBV27,-,TRBJ2-1,CASSTTPGGVVSEQFF
TRBV11-2,-,TRBJ2-5,CASSLRGGWETQYF
TRBV20-1,-,TRBJ2-7,CSAESRDRGKYEQYF
TRBV27,-,TRBJ2-7,CASSLGGTWHYEQYF
TRBV7-2,-,TRBJ2-5,CASSLEYLRQETQYF
TRBV5-6,-,TRBJ1-6,CASSLAEEGGNSPLHF
TRBV7-9,-,TRBJ2-7,CASSGRTSSFDEQYF
TRBV6-1,few,TRBJ2-3,CASSEASGSADTQYF
TRBV28,-,TRBJ1-1,CASSSRLGTEAFF
TRBV6-1,few,TRBJ2-3,CATHYGAGTSGNPQYF
TRBV6-5,few,TRBJ2-7,CASSYTGYSYEQYF